This TCR beta chain was obtained from a study of OX40 agonist ivuxolimab in advanced cancers. TCRdb keeps only in-frame clones here, not all; method: immunoSEQ multiplex PCR. The table includes approximately 98,000 clones, approximately 89% detected once. The germline V gene encodes CDR1 MNHEY and CDR2 SMNVEV (reference sequence). CDR3 size: 15 residues. V lost 8 bases to trimming and J lost 1 base; unmatched junction nucleotides: 9. This sample comprised CD4+ or CD8+ T cells sorted from blood, obtained in a trial of the OX40 agonist ivuxolimab. The sequence derives from an adult with an advanced solid tumor such as melanoma, head and neck, liver or kidney cancer. This chain connects TRBV27 to TRBJ1-2; TRBD1 matches 8 bases. This CDR3 reads CASYGQGGYNYGYTF. In DNA form, the CDR3 reads TGTGCCAGCTATGGACAGGGAGGCTATAACTATGGCTACACCTTC.